These T cell receptor beta chains were read from a single sample in a study of T cell repertoires in cytomegalovirus infection. One entry per CDR3 protein results from TCRdb running MiXCR on the reads. The profile shows 100,000 to 150,000 distinct CDR3 sequences, about 32% of them singletons. For these receptors, no antigen is known. This specimen consisted of CD8+ T cells from cultured PBMCs, obtained from culture after CMV antigen stimulation. The receptors stem from a human donor in good health (CMV status not recorded). Some clones in this sample may be carry-over from other donors' samples. Each CDR3 is given with its conserved first and last residue. Fields, in order: V gene, clone size, D gene, J gene, CDR3 protein, CDR3 DNA. A D gene is named only where the DNA matches it firmly. Rows may omit the clone size; those that give it use once, few, many or a size class.

V gene: TRBV4-1; clone size: NA; D gene: NA; J gene: TRBJ2-3; CDR3 protein: CASSQEEWSDTDTQYF; CDR3 DNA: TGTGCCAGCAGCCAAGAAGAATGGTCGGACACAGATACGCAGTATTTT
V gene: TRBV29-1; clone size: once; D gene: NA; J gene: TRBJ1-2; CDR3 protein: CGGDDGPYGYTF; CDR3 DNA: TGCGGAGGGGACGATGGACCCTATGGCTACACCTTC
V gene: TRBV2; clone size: many; D gene: NA; J gene: TRBJ2-6; CDR3 protein: CASSGWRGAAGANVLTF; CDR3 DNA: TGTGCCAGCAGTGGATGGAGGGGGGCGGCTGGGGCCAACGTCCTGACTTTC
V gene: TRBV7-8; clone size: NA; D gene: NA; J gene: TRBJ1-2; CDR3 protein: CASSFGGGANYGYTF; CDR3 DNA: TGTGCCAGCAGCTTTGGGGGGGGGGCTAACTATGGCTACACCTTC
V gene: TRBV13; clone size: NA; D gene: NA; J gene: TRBJ1-1; CDR3 protein: CASSDSLSDGLNTEAFF; CDR3 DNA: TGTGCCAGCAGCGACAGTTTGAGTGATGGGTTGAACACTGAAGCTTTCTTT
V gene: TRBV15; clone size: many; D gene: TRBD1; J gene: TRBJ1-5; CDR3 protein: CATSSRTGNNQPQHF; CDR3 DNA: TGTGCCACCAGCTCTAGGACAGGGAACAATCAGCCCCAGCATTTT
V gene: TRBV28; clone size: NA; D gene: NA; J gene: TRBJ1-2; CDR3 protein: CASSYDGRYGYTF; CDR3 DNA: TGTGCCAGCAGTTATGACGGCCGCTATGGCTACACCTTC
V gene: TRBV7-6; clone size: few; D gene: TRBD1; J gene: TRBJ1-2; CDR3 protein: CASSSPDREQGFGYTF; CDR3 DNA: TGTGCCAGCAGCTCGCCCGACAGGGAACAGGGTTTCGGCTACACCTTC
V gene: TRBV6-1; clone size: few; D gene: NA; J gene: TRBJ1-2; CDR3 protein: CASSGPRFNYGYTF; CDR3 DNA: TGTGCCAGCAGCGGCCCCCGGTTCAACTATGGCTACACCTTC
V gene: TRBV7-9; clone size: NA; D gene: TRBD2; J gene: TRBJ2-2; CDR3 protein: CASSLAVSSGTGELFF; CDR3 DNA: TGTGCCAGCAGCTTAGCAGTGTCTAGCGGCACCGGGGAGCTGTTTTTT
V gene: TRBV11-1; clone size: NA; D gene: TRBD2; J gene: TRBJ2-1; CDR3 protein: CASSEERGGSSYNEQFF; CDR3 DNA: TGTGCCAGCAGCGAGGAGCGGGGGGGCAGCTCCTACAATGAGCAGTTCTTC
V gene: TRBV7-2; clone size: NA; D gene: NA; J gene: TRBJ2-7; CDR3 protein: CASSLWSNSYEQYF; CDR3 DNA: TGTGCCAGCAGCTTATGGTCTAACTCCTACGAGCAGTACTTC
V gene: TRBV7-2; clone size: NA; D gene: NA; J gene: TRBJ1-2; CDR3 protein: CASSIWDGGNGYTF; CDR3 DNA: TGTGCCAGCAGCATTTGGGACGGCGGCAATGGCTACACCTTC
V gene: TRBV10-2; clone size: few; D gene: TRBD1; J gene: TRBJ1-3; CDR3 protein: CASSNGQEGSGNTIYF; CDR3 DNA: TGCGCCAGCAGTAACGGACAGGAAGGCTCTGGAAACACCATATATTTT
V gene: TRBV2; clone size: NA; D gene: NA; J gene: TRBJ2-3; CDR3 protein: CASVKDKATDTQYF; CDR3 DNA: TGTGCCAGCGTAAAGGACAAAGCGACAGATACGCAGTATTTT
V gene: TRBV3-1; clone size: NA; D gene: NA; J gene: TRBJ2-1; CDR3 protein: CASSQGPGQGPYNEQFF; CDR3 DNA: TGTGCCAGCAGCCAAGGCCCGGGGCAGGGGCCCTACAATGAGCAGTTCTTC
V gene: TRBV5-3; clone size: NA; D gene: TRBD1; J gene: TRBJ2-7; CDR3 protein: CASNTGGTGYDEQYF; CDR3 DNA: TGTGCCAGCAACACCGGGGGGACAGGGTACGACGAGCAGTACTTC
V gene: TRBV4-1; clone size: NA; D gene: NA; J gene: TRBJ1-1; CDR3 protein: CASSQEQGNTEAFF; CDR3 DNA: TGCGCCAGCAGCCAAGAGCAAGGTAACACTGAAGCTTTCTTT
V gene: TRBV28; clone size: NA; D gene: TRBD1; J gene: TRBJ1-5; CDR3 protein: CASSLRMGGQFKLAQHF; CDR3 DNA: TGTGCCAGCAGTTTACGGATGGGGGGACAGTTTAAGTTGGCCCAGCATTTT
V gene: TRBV7-8; clone size: NA; D gene: NA; J gene: TRBJ1-3; CDR3 protein: CVSSPWTAGGSGNTIYF; CDR3 DNA: TGTGTCAGCAGCCCATGGACGGCGGGAGGCTCTGGAAACACCATATATTTT
V gene: TRBV5-1; clone size: NA; D gene: NA; J gene: TRBJ2-1; CDR3 protein: CASSLVAPPILYNEQFF; CDR3 DNA: TGCGCCAGCAGCTTGGTGGCACCCCCAATTCTCTACAATGAGCAGTTCTTC
V gene: TRBV10-3; clone size: NA; D gene: TRBD1; J gene: TRBJ2-7; CDR3 protein: CAISDQEGAGYEQYF; CDR3 DNA: TGTGCCATCAGTGATCAAGAGGGGGCAGGTTACGAGCAGTACTTC
V gene: TRBV3-1; clone size: NA; D gene: NA; J gene: TRBJ2-2; CDR3 protein: CASSQEGTGELFF; CDR3 DNA: TGTGCCAGCAGCCAGGAGGGAACCGGGGAGCTGTTTTTT
V gene: TRBV19; clone size: few; D gene: NA; J gene: TRBJ2-7; CDR3 protein: CASSIGGYEQYF; CDR3 DNA: TGTGCCAGTAGTATCGGGGGCTACGAGCAGTACTTC
V gene: TRBV6-1; clone size: NA; D gene: NA; J gene: TRBJ2-7; CDR3 protein: CASSDLMEIYEQYF; CDR3 DNA: TGTGCCAGCAGTGATTTGATGGAAATTTACGAGCAGTACTTC
V gene: TRBV11-2; clone size: NA; D gene: NA; J gene: TRBJ2-1; CDR3 protein: CASSLAFRPPRLGQFF; CDR3 DNA: TGTGCCAGCAGCTTAGCATTCCGGCCGCCGAGGTTGGGGCAGTTCTTC
V gene: TRBV5-1; clone size: many; D gene: NA; J gene: TRBJ2-5; CDR3 protein: CASSAWSGAQETQYF; CDR3 DNA: TGCGCCAGCAGCGCCTGGAGTGGAGCCCAAGAGACCCAGTACTTC
V gene: TRBV4-3; clone size: NA; D gene: TRBD1; J gene: TRBJ2-1; CDR3 protein: CASSQDSLSGGSYNEQFF; CDR3 DNA: TGCGCCAGCAGCCAAGACTCACTCTCAGGGGGCTCCTACAATGAGCAGTTCTTC
V gene: TRBV7-9; clone size: NA; D gene: NA; J gene: TRBJ2-5; CDR3 protein: CASSPKGKETQYF; CDR3 DNA: TGTGCCAGCAGCCCTAAAGGGAAAGAGACCCAGTACTTC
V gene: TRBV7-3; clone size: few; D gene: NA; J gene: TRBJ2-1; CDR3 protein: CASSLKVRLYNEQFF; CDR3 DNA: TGTGCCAGCAGCTTAAAAGTTAGGCTCTACAATGAGCAGTTCTTC
V gene: TRBV9; clone size: NA; D gene: TRBD2; J gene: TRBJ2-3; CDR3 protein: CASSPLAGSTDTQYF; CDR3 DNA: TGTGCCAGCAGCCCACTAGCGGGGAGCACAGATACGCAGTATTTT
V gene: TRBV9; clone size: NA; D gene: NA; J gene: TRBJ1-1; CDR3 protein: CASSGTAGPTNTEAFF; CDR3 DNA: TGTGCCAGCAGCGGTACCGCAGGGCCCACGAACACTGAAGCTTTCTTT
V gene: TRBV9; clone size: NA; D gene: NA; J gene: TRBJ2-4; CDR3 protein: CASSDQGQANIQYF; CDR3 DNA: TGTGCCAGCAGCGATCAGGGTCAGGCAAACATTCAGTACTTC
V gene: TRBV6-1; clone size: NA; D gene: NA; J gene: TRBJ2-7; CDR3 protein: CASSYVDPYEQYF; CDR3 DNA: TGTGCCAGCAGTTACGTTGATCCCTACGAGCAGTACTTC
V gene: TRBV7-2; clone size: many; D gene: TRBD1; J gene: TRBJ2-7; CDR3 protein: CASSTKGQSSYEQYF; CDR3 DNA: TGTGCCAGCAGCACAAAGGGACAGTCATCCTACGAGCAGTACTTC
V gene: TRBV12-3/TRBV12-4; clone size: NA; D gene: TRBD2; J gene: TRBJ2-1; CDR3 protein: CASSILLAGDSYNEQFF; CDR3 DNA: TGTGCCAGCAGCATCCTACTAGCGGGGGACTCCTACAATGAGCAGTTCTTC
V gene: TRBV29-1; clone size: NA; D gene: TRBD1; J gene: TRBJ1-1; CDR3 protein: CSVEEQGAGWNTEAFF; CDR3 DNA: TGCAGCGTTGAAGAGCAGGGGGCGGGGTGGAACACTGAAGCTTTCTTT
V gene: TRBV7-9; clone size: many; D gene: TRBD1; J gene: TRBJ2-3; CDR3 protein: CASTTGTGHTDTQYF; CDR3 DNA: TGTGCCAGCACCACGGGGACAGGGCACACAGATACGCAGTATTTT
V gene: TRBV5-1; clone size: few; D gene: NA; J gene: TRBJ1-5; CDR3 protein: CARRRGRLLESNQPQHF; CDR3 DNA: TGCGCCAGGAGAAGGGGTCGGCTCTTAGAGAGCAATCAGCCCCAGCATTTT
V gene: TRBV9; clone size: few; D gene: NA; J gene: TRBJ1-2; CDR3 protein: CASMRASYGYTF; CDR3 DNA: TGTGCCAGCATGCGGGCCAGCTATGGCTACACCTTC